The T cell receptor beta chain under discussion was sequenced for a study of blood T cell repertoires in COVID-19. Study details: Researchers got acute and convalescent COVID-19 samples from the United States, Italy and Spain. Nucleic acid was either cDNA or gDNA, and it came from T cells, B-cell-depleted T cells, or PBMCs.

CDR3 length: 15 residues. Trimming cost V 6 bases and J 6 bases; bases outside gene matches: 6. The germline CDR1 and CDR2 sequences are SNHLY and FYNNEI. Authors' methods: Reference gene primer amplification yielded estimated nucleated cell counts. Profiled with immunoSEQ multiplex PCR; TCRdb holds only in-frame clones, not every one. The D gene and trimming were derived from the DNA, and the V and J assignments and clone size from that table. The sample consists of roughly 150,000 clones, 84% of them appearing once. Study members were between 18 and 89 years old and lived in 24 US regions. This clone has more than one count but fewer than ten.

The chain combines TRBV2 with TRBJ2-1, with TRBD2 identical over 12 bases. What was sequenced was PBMCs or T cells enriched from blood (not recorded which). This TCR was recovered from a woman aged 18-30 years who had been exposed to COVID-19. This CDR3 is CASRRLAGVRNEQFF. The CDR3 region has the DNA TGTGCCAGCAGGCGACTAGCGGGAGTGCGCAATGAGCAGTTCTTC.